Shown below are 10 T cell receptor beta chains from a single sample sequenced in a study of ipilimumab plus nivolumab after autologous stem cell transplantation (dated by TCRdb to the early 2020s). Receptor amplification or capture employed the immunoSEQ multiplex PCR assay. As stored in TCRdb, this immuneACCESS dataset retains in-frame rearrangements with V and J assigned. A fraction of the clones does not appear; measured against another copy, unresolved V genes explain less than half of the discrepancy, and the remainder lacks a known reason. This sample comprises roughly 6,300 clones, 85% to 90% of them detected only once. The ten top clones hold about 5% of the sample. The sequences come from PBMCs, collected in a trial of ipilimumab plus nivolumab as post-transplant consolidation. The receptor set was obtained from a female donor with multiple myeloma.

J is TRBJ2-3 and V is TRBV9, with a weak D call TRBD2 (6 bases). From germline, CDR1 is SGDLS and CDR2 YYNGEE. V was clipped by 4 bases and J by 6 bases, with 18 bases between them. The CDR3 is 15 amino acids. In DNA form, the CDR3 reads TGTGCCAGCAGCCGGGATGGAGGAGGAGGGGATACGCAGTATTTT. Translating gives CASSRDGGGGDTQYF.

The chain combines TRBV18 with TRBJ2-1, with a possible D match to TRBD2 (5 bases). This CDR3 contains 16 residues. The germline V gene has CDR1 KGHSH and CDR2 LQKENI. The ends were cut back, 2 bases at V and 2 bases at J, with 13 bases in the middle. As DNA, the CDR3 is TGTGCCAGCTCACCAAAAGAGCGGTTAGCCTACAATGAGCAGTTCTTC. Encoded protein: CASSPKERLAYNEQFF.

This chain joins TRBV7-3 and TRBJ1-2, with D uncertain. CDR1 and CDR2 from the germline V gene are SGHTA and FQGTGA. The CDR3 totals 14 residues. V gave up 2 bases and J gave up 2 bases, with 9 bases separating them. The CDR3 region has the DNA TGTGCCAGCAGCTTATCGGAAGGAAACTATGGCTACACCTTC. Its translation: CASSLSEGNYGYTF.

This clone was counted between two and nine times. The chain employs TRBV7-9 and TRBJ2-7; D is perhaps TRBD2 (6 bases). Germline-derived CDR1 and CDR2 are SEHNR and FQNEAQ (reference sequence). The V end was cut by 4 bases, the J end by 2 bases, with 12 bases between. The CDR3 sequence is 14 residues long. The CDR3 loop is CASSSYSGTYEQYF. The CDR3 coding sequence is TGTGCCAGCAGCTCCTATAGCGGCACCTACGAGCAGTACTTC.

The chain has TRBV19 and TRBJ1-2, with a weak D call TRBD1 (5 bases). Deletions cut 1 base from V and 4 bases from J, with 19 bases between. CDR1 is LNHDA, CDR2 SQIVND, per germline (reference sequence). This CDR3 spans 17 amino acids. The CDR3 nucleotides are TGTGCCAGTAGTATAGTCCACCCTGGAGGGGAGGCCTATGGCTACACCTTC. Amino acids: CASSIVHPGGEAYGYTF.

The chain combines TRBV4-3 with TRBJ1-6; D is undetermined. Deletions cut 0 bases from V and 9 bases from J, with 6 bases between. Germline CDR1 reads LGHNA; CDR2 reads YSLEER. This CDR3 contains 13 residues. This CDR3 reads CASSQEPSSPLHF. For the CDR3, the DNA is TGCGCCAGCAGCCAAGAACCGTCTTCACCCCTCCACTTT.

V usage is TRBV5-1 and J usage is TRBJ2-3; D gene unclear. CDR3 length: 14 amino acids. V dropped 5 bases and J dropped 1 base, with 11 bases sitting between them. Germline values: CDR1 SGHRS, CDR2 YFSETQ. CDR3: CASSGSTRTDTQYF. CDR3 nucleotide sequence: TGCGCCAGCAGTGGGTCGACCCGCACAGATACGCAGTATTTT.

The chain joins TRBV15 to TRBJ2-1; D possibly corresponds to TRBD2 (6 bases). Looked up from germline, CDR1 is LNHNV and CDR2 is YYDKDF (reference sequence). This CDR3 region has 16 residues. V lost 4 bases to trimming and J lost 5 bases, with 18 bases between them. CDR3 residues: CATSTLKAWGDNEQFF. In DNA, the CDR3 is TGTGCCACCAGCACCCTCAAAGCATGGGGGGACAATGAGCAGTTCTTC.

J is TRBJ2-5 and V is TRBV7-8; TRBD1 matches 9 bases. J was trimmed by 4 bases and V by 5 bases; bases with no gene match: 5. The CDR3 loop spans 14 amino acids. CDR1 and CDR2 from the germline V gene are SGHVS and FQNEAQ. CDR3 protein: CASSPRDRVETQYF. CDR3 bases: TGTGCCAGCAGCCCTCGGGACAGGGTAGAGACCCAGTACTTC.

J is TRBJ1-2 and V is TRBV5-1; 11 bases are a match to TRBD1. After removal of 5 bases from V and 3 bases from J, the junction contained 6 bases not matched to a gene. The CDR3 length is 15 residues. Germline CDR1 SGHRS, CDR2 YFSETQ. CDR3 loop: CASRDRGRLDYGYTF. The CDR3 region has the DNA TGCGCCAGCAGGGACAGGGGGCGCCTTGACTATGGCTACACCTTC.